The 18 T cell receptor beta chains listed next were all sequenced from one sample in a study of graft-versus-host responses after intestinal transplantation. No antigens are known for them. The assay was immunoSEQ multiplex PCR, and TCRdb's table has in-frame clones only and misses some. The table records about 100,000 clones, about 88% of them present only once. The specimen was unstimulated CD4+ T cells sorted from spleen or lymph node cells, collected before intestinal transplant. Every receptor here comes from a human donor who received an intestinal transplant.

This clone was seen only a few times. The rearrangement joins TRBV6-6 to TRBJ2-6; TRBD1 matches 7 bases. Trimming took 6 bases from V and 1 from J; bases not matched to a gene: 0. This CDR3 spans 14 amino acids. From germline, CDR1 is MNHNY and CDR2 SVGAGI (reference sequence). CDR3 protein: CASRQGSGANVLTF. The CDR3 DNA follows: TGTGCCAGCAGACAGGGGTCTGGGGCCAACGTCCTGACTTTC.

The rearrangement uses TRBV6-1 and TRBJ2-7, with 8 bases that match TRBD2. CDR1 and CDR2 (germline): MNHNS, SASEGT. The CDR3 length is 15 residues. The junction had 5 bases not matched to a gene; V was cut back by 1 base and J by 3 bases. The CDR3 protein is CASSEVVAGSYEQYF. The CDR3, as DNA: TGTGCCAGCAGTGAAGTGGTAGCGGGGAGCTACGAGCAGTACTTC.

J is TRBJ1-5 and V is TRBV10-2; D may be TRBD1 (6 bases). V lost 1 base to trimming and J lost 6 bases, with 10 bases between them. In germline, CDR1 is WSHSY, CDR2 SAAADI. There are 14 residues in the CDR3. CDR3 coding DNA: TGCGCCAGCAGTGAGTACAGGGTGGGTCAGCCCCAGCATTTT. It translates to CASSEYRVGQPQHF.

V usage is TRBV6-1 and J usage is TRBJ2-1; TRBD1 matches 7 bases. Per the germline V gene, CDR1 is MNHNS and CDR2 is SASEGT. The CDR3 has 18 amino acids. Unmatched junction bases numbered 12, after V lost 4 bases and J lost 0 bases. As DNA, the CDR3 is TGTGCCAGCAGTGGACCCGAGACAGGGTATAGCTCCTACAATGAGCAGTTCTTC. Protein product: CASSGPETGYSSYNEQFF.

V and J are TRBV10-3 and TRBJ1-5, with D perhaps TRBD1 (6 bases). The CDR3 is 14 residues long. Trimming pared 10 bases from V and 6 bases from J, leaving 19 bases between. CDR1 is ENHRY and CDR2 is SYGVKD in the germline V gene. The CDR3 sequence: CATTGGDTSQPQHF. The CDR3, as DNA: TGTGCCACCACAGGAGGGGACACGAGTCAGCCCCAGCATTTT.

In DNA, the CDR3 is TGTGCCAGCCGAAGGTCTCCGTACGAGCAGTACTTC. This codes for CASRRSPYEQYF. This chain links TRBV6-1 with TRBJ2-7; D gene uncertain. The CDR3 spans 12 residues. Trimming cost V 8 bases and J 4 bases, with 12 bases left between them. Per the germline V gene, CDR1 is MNHNS and CDR2 is SASEGT.

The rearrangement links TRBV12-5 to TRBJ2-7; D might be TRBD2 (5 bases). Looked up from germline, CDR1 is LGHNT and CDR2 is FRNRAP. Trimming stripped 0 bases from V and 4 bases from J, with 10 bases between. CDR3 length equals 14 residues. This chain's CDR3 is CASGLVPSRYEQYF. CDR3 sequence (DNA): TGTGCTAGTGGTTTGGTACCTAGCAGGTACGAGCAGTACTTC.

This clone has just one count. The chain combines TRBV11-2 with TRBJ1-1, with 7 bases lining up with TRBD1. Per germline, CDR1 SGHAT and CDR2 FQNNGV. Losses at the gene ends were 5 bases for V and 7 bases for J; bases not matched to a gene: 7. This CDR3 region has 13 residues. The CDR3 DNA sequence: TGTGCCAGCAGCCAACAGGGGAGGTTTGAAGCTTTCTTT. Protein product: CASSQQGRFEAFF.

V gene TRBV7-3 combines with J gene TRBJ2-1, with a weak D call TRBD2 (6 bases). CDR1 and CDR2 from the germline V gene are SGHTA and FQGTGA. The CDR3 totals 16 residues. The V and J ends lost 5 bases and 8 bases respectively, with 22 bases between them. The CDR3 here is CASSANGRRVTDEQFF. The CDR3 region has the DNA TGTGCCAGCAGCGCAAACGGGAGAAGGGTGACGGATGAGCAGTTCTTC.

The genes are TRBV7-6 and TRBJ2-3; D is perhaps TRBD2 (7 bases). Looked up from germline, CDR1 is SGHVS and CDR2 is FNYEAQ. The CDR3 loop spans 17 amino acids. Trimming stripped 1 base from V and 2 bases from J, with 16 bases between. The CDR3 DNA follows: TGTGCCAGCAGCTTAGATTCGGCGGGGGCCCCCACAGATACGCAGTATTTT. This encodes CASSLDSAGAPTDTQYF.

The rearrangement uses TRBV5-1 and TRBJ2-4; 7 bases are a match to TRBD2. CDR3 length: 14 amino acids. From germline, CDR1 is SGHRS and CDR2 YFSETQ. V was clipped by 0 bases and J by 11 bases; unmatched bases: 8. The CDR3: CASSLGTSEGVQYF. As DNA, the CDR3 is TGCGCCAGCAGCTTGGGGACTAGTGAGGGAGTTCAGTACTTC.

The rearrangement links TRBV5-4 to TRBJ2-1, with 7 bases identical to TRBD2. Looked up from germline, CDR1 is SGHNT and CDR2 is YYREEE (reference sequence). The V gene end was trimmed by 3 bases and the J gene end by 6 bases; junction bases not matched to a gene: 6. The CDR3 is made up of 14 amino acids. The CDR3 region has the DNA TGTGCCAGCAGCTCGCGGGAGAGGGGCAATGAGCAGTTCTTC. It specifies CASSSRERGNEQFF.

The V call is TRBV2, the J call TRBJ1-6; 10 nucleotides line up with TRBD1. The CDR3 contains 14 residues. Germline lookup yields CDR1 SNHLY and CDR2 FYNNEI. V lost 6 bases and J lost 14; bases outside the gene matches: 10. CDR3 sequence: CASRLTGGPSSLHF. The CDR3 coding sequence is TGTGCCAGCAGGCTGACAGGGGGCCCTTCGTCCCTCCACTTT.

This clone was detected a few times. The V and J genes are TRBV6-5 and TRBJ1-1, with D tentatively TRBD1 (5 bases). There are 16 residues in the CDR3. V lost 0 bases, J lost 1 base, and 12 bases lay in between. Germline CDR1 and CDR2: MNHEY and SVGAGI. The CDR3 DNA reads TGTGCCAGCAGTTACTCAGGGGAGGTAGGGAACACTGAAGCTTTCTTT. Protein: CASSYSGEVGNTEAFF.

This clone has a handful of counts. For the CDR3, the DNA is TGTGCCCTGGGCAGCAGCCGCTCCTACGAGCAGTACTTC. This gives the protein CALGSSRSYEQYF. This chain connects TRBV30 to TRBJ2-7; D gene ambiguous. This CDR3 contains 13 residues. Looked up from germline, CDR1 is GTSNPN and CDR2 is SVGIG (reference sequence). The V gene lost 8 bases and the J gene lost 0 bases, with 14 bases spanning the gap.

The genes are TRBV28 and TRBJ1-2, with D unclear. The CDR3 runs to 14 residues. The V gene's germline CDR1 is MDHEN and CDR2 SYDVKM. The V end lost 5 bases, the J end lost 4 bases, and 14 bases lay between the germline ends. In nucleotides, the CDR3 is TGTGCCAGCAGTCCGGGAATAGGGCCCTATGGCTACACCTTC. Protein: CASSPGIGPYGYTF.

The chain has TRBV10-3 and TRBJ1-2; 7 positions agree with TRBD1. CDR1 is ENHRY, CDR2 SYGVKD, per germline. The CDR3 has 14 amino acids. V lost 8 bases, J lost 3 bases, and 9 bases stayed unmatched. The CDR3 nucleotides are TGTGCCATCTCACCAGGACAGGCTGACTATGGCTACACCTTC. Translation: CAISPGQADYGYTF.

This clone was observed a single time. CDR3 region: CASSPSGDLANYGYTF. CDR3 coding DNA: TGTGCCAGCAGCCCCTCGGGAGACCTAGCTAACTATGGCTACACCTTC. The chain recombines TRBV11-2 with TRBJ1-2, with no clear D. The V and J ends lost 5 bases and 0 bases respectively, with 16 bases between them. Germline V gene sequence: CDR1 SGHAT, CDR2 FQNNGV. The CDR3 has 16 amino acids. Variable domain in full (rest from reference TRBV11-2 and TRBJ1-2): EAGVAQSPRYKIIEKRQSVAFWCNPISGHATLYWYQQILGQGPKLLIQFQNNGVVDDSQLPKDRFSAERLKGVDSTLKIQPAKLEDSAVYLCASSPSGDLANYGYTFGSGTRLTVV.